One and the same sample provided the 27 T cell receptor beta chains below, sequenced in a study of T cells expressing NK-cell markers. TCRdb reprocessed the 5' RACE reads and stores each CDR3 protein as one record, lacking DNA. The sample data list about 170,000 distinct CDR3 sequences. The sample was blood T cells: a sorted CD56 or NKG2C T cell subset, CD4+ or CD8+ T cells, or bulk PBMC T cells (not recorded which). These receptors were collected from a man between 18 and 69 years old in good health.

The gene calls are TRBV11-2 and TRBJ2-1; TCRdb selects TRBD1, and the lack of DNA leaves this call unchecked. The V gene's germline CDR1 is SGHAT and CDR2 FQNNGV. This CDR3 is built from 11 residues. The CDR3 here is CASPRGNEQFF.

The chain has TRBV25-1 and TRBJ2-3; absent DNA, TCRdb's TRBD1 call cannot be checked. The V gene's germline CDR1 is MGHDK and CDR2 SYGVNS. The CDR3 extends over 14 amino acids. The CDR3 loop is CATSTGQGTDTQYF.

J is TRBJ1-1 and V is TRBV20-1. This CDR3 is 14 amino acids long. CDR1 is DFQATT and CDR2 is SNEGSKA in the germline V gene (reference sequence). The CDR3 reads CSARDPGRNTEAFF.

The chain carries TRBV2 and TRBJ2-7; no DNA is available, so the TRBD1 call from TCRdb remains unchecked. Germline values: CDR1 SNHLY, CDR2 FYNNEI. There are 16 residues in the CDR3. CDR3 sequence: CASSERGQGYLVEQYF. Based on the CDR3 plus reference TRBV2 and TRBJ2-7, the full variable domain is EPEVTQTPSHQVTQMGQEVILRCVPISNHLYFYWYRQILGQKVEFLVSFYNNEISEKSEIFDDQFSVERPDGSNFTLKIRSTKLEDSAMYFCASSERGQGYLVEQYFGPGTRLTVT.

V gene TRBV6-5 combines with J gene TRBJ2-1; the TRBD1 assignment by TCRdb is unverifiable without DNA. From germline, CDR1 is MNHEY and CDR2 SVGAGI. CDR3 size: 16 residues. The CDR3 spells CASSPTRGQGYNEQFF.

This chain joins TRBV4-1 and TRBJ1-1; the TCRdb D gene call, TRBD1, has no DNA to confirm it. Germline CDR1 is MGHRA and CDR2 is YSYEKL. The CDR3 sequence is 15 residues long. CDR3 sequence reads: CASSQPLAESTEAFF.

The chain has TRBV20-1 and TRBJ1-2; the D gene TCRdb calls, TRBD1, cannot be checked with no DNA. This CDR3 has 12 residues. CDR1 and CDR2 from the germline V gene are DFQATT and SNEGSKA (reference sequence). CDR3 protein: CSAPTGKEGYTF.

The chain couples TRBV6-5 to TRBJ2-3; the D gene TCRdb calls, TRBD1, cannot be checked with no DNA. The V gene's germline CDR1 is MNHEY and CDR2 SVGAGI. The CDR3 is made up of 16 amino acids. The CDR3 is CASSYWGGFSTDTQYF.

The rearrangement links TRBV9 to TRBJ2-1; TCRdb outputs TRBD1, but without DNA this stays unchecked. There are 16 residues in the CDR3. Germline-derived CDR1 and CDR2 are SGDLS and YYNGEE. The CDR3 sequence is CASSPRTGFSYNEQFF.

V usage is TRBV20-1 and J usage is TRBJ2-7; TCRdb lists TRBD2, though no DNA is available to test this call. The CDR3 totals 14 residues. The germline gives CDR1 DFQATT, CDR2 SNEGSKA (reference sequence). The CDR3 here is CSARDAGGGYEQYF.

The chain couples TRBV11-3 to TRBJ2-1; TCRdb selects TRBD2, and the lack of DNA leaves this call unchecked. Germline CDR1 is SGHNT and CDR2 is YENEEA. This CDR3 region has 14 residues. CDR3 in amino acids: CASSLLGDYNEQFF.

V is TRBV4-1 and J is TRBJ1-6. CDR3 length: 13 residues. CDR1 MGHRA and CDR2 YSYEKL come from the germline V gene. CDR3 in amino acids: CASSQDRLSPLHF.

V gene TRBV6-1 combines with J gene TRBJ2-1; the TCRdb D gene call, TRBD1, has no DNA to confirm it. The germline V gene encodes CDR1 MNHNS and CDR2 SASEGT. CDR3 size: 17 residues. The CDR3 region is CASSQTFGQPQYNEQFF.

The rearrangement uses TRBV2 and TRBJ2-2; TCRdb gives TRBD1 as the D gene, but with no DNA this cannot be confirmed. Germline V gene lookup returns CDR1 SNHLY and CDR2 FYNNEI. The CDR3 loop spans 16 amino acids. The CDR3 here is CASSEIQAPFTGELFF.

The chain couples TRBV2 to TRBJ1-2; the TRBD1 assignment by TCRdb is unverifiable without DNA. This CDR3 is 16 amino acids long. From germline, CDR1 is SNHLY and CDR2 FYNNEI. The CDR3 region is CASSETRQGLTYGYTF. The full variable domain, completed using reference TRBV2 and TRBJ1-2, is EPEVTQTPSHQVTQMGQEVILRCVPISNHLYFYWYRQILGQKVEFLVSFYNNEISEKSEIFDDQFSVERPDGSNFTLKIRSTKLEDSAMYFCASSETRQGLTYGYTFGSGTRLTVV.

The CDR3: CASSVRGLGDEQFF. The chain carries TRBV9 and TRBJ2-1; TCRdb proposes TRBD2, but this gene call is untestable without DNA. Looked up from germline, CDR1 is SGDLS and CDR2 is YYNGEE. The CDR3 runs 14 residues. The complete variable domain, with remaining parts taken from reference TRBV9 and TRBJ2-1, reads DSGVTQTPKHLITATGQRVTLRCSPRSGDLSVYWYQQSLDQGLQFLIQYYNGEERAKGNILERFSAQQFPDLHSELNLSSLELGDSALYFCASSVRGLGDEQFFGPGTRLTVL.

The V call is TRBV9, the J call TRBJ1-4. CDR3 length equals 15 residues. Germline assignment: CDR1 SGDLS and CDR2 YYNGEE. CDR3 sequence: CASSPRTARDEKLFF.

V gene TRBV6-5 combines with J gene TRBJ1-5; as DNA is missing, the TRBD1 call by TCRdb cannot be tested. Per germline, CDR1 MNHEY and CDR2 SVGAGI. CDR3 length: 16 residues. CDR3 loop: CASTPRDTDSNQPQHF.

The CDR3 loop reads CATSVGGYGYTF. The V call is TRBV24-1, the J call TRBJ1-2. Germline lookup yields CDR1 KGHDR and CDR2 SFDVKD. The CDR3 runs to 12 residues.

This chain joins TRBV19 and TRBJ2-7. The germline V gene encodes CDR1 LNHDA and CDR2 SQIVND (reference sequence). The CDR3 consists of 17 residues. CDR3 protein: CASSKHSSEAEFYEQYF.

The chain links TRBV18 to TRBJ2-5. There are 12 residues in the CDR3. Germline V lookup: CDR1 KGHSH, CDR2 LQKENI. This CDR3 reads CASSRLQETQYF.

The chain employs TRBV7-9 and TRBJ1-1; TCRdb names TRBD1, which stays unverified in the absence of DNA. CDR1 SEHNR and CDR2 FQNEAQ come from the germline V gene (reference sequence). The CDR3 has 15 amino acids. The CDR3 spells CASSLYEGGLDEAFF.

The rearrangement joins TRBV10-2 to TRBJ2-1. Germline V gene sequence: CDR1 WSHSY, CDR2 SAAADI. The CDR3 contains 14 residues. This chain's CDR3 is CASSESISSHEQFF.

The V gene is TRBV5-1, the J gene TRBJ2-3; no DNA is available, so the TRBD2 call from TCRdb remains unchecked. Germline V gene data show CDR1 as SGHRS and CDR2 as YFSETQ. The CDR3 spans 14 residues. Here the CDR3 reads CASSLTTGTSGGYF.

The genes are TRBV6-5 and TRBJ1-4; the TRBD1 assignment by TCRdb is unverifiable without DNA. Germline values: CDR1 MNHEY, CDR2 SVGAGI. The CDR3 is 15 amino acids. CDR3: CASSYSPGFGEKLFF.

The gene calls are TRBV4-1 and TRBJ2-7; as DNA is missing, the TRBD1 call by TCRdb cannot be tested. Germline assignment: CDR1 MGHRA and CDR2 YSYEKL. The CDR3 covers 13 residues. This chain's CDR3 is CASSQGTIYEQYF.

This chain joins TRBV7-9 and TRBJ2-7. CDR3 length: 11 amino acids. Germline assignment: CDR1 SEHNR and CDR2 FQNEAQ (reference sequence). The CDR3 reads CAETVNHEQYF.